Shown below are 28 T cell receptor delta chains from a single sample sequenced in a study of γδ T cells in repeated Plasmodium falciparum infection. Gammadelta T cells were flow-sorted from PBMC into Vgamma9/Vdelta2+ and Vdelta2-negative populations for bulk analysis. TCRdb reapplied CATT to the multiplex PCR reads. Found here are 90,000 or so delta-chain clones, more than 0.85% of them singletons; the top ten hold 9.6%. Sequenced material: gamma-delta T cells from blood. These receptors were collected from a pool of human donors (malaria-infected and uninfected, not separated).

This clone was recorded a few times. This DNA's translation differs at residue 5 from TCRdb's protein, which comes from a much larger clone; a read error is likely, and the protein shown is translated from the DNA. The chain recombines TRDV1 with TRDJ1; 13 nucleotides match TRDD3. No J gene was available from TCRdb, and it was assigned here by a germline match of the DNA. Germline assignment: CDR1 TSWWSYY and CDR2 QGS. V shed 4 bases and J 1 base; nucleotides not matched to a gene: 9. The CDR3 spans 18 residues. CDR3 DNA: TGTGCTCTTGGGGGACCTCCGTACTGGGGGATACGCACCGATAAACTCATCTTT. Its translation is CALGGPPYWGIRTDKLIF.

This clone was picked up a small number of times. The protein TCRdb lists belongs to a much larger clone and differs from this DNA's translation at residue 11, which points to a read error; the protein shown is made from the DNA. No J gene call was made, and the V gene is TRDV1; TRDD3, the table's D call, lacks a check against the DNA. The CDR3 consists of 14 residues. Germline V gives CDR1 TSWWSYY, CDR2 QGS. The CDR3, as DNA: TGTGCTCTTGGGGAACCAATTAGGTCCGATAGCCTCATCTTT. Amino acid sequence: CALGEPIRSDSLIF.

Only a few counts were recorded for this clone. A far larger clone lies a single base away; this is likely a read error. Different DNA sequences within this sample yield the same CDR3. V and J are TRDV1 and TRDJ1; tentative D call: TRDD2 (5 bases). The J gene was missing in TCRdb and was found by matching the end of the DNA to germline. In germline, CDR1 is TSWWSYY, CDR2 QGS. CDR3 length equals 23 residues. V was shortened by 5 bases and J by 4 bases, with 41 bases between the two germline ends. DNA of the CDR3: TGTGCTCTTGGGAACCCCCTAGGTCCTAGACCCCATCTGGTGAACTATCCTAGCGATAAACTCATCTTT. It is translated as CALGNPLGPRPHLVNYPSDKLIF.

The table lists this clone with a few counts. TCRdb attributes to this sequence the protein of a much larger clone, which differs from the DNA translation at residue 4; a read error is likely, and the protein displayed is translated from the DNA. The rearrangement joins TRDV2 to TRDJ1; no firm D call. Here the J gene came from matching the DNA to germline, since TCRdb omits it. This CDR3 comprises 14 residues. Germline lookup yields CDR1 GEAIGNYY and CDR2 EKD. The V and J ends lost 6 bases and 3 bases respectively, with 16 bases between them. Written as DNA, the CDR3 is TGTGCCTGTAACCCATTGGTGTCAGCCGATAAACTCATCTTT. It yields the protein CACNPLVSADKLIF.

This clone has just a few counts. TCRdb's entry gives the protein of a much larger clone, which mismatches this DNA's translation at residue 11, likely from a read error; the protein reported here is translated from the DNA. J is TRDJ1 and V is TRDV2, with TRDD3 as a possible D gene (5 bases). TCRdb is silent on the J gene; assignment here came from matching the DNA to germline. CDR1 is GEAIGNYY and CDR2 is EKD in the germline V gene. Deletions cut 0 bases from V and 3 bases from J, with 16 bases between. The CDR3 runs 16 residues. The CDR3 protein is CACDTLSWDNADKLIF. The CDR3 bases are TGTGCCTGTGACACCTTGTCCTGGGACAACGCCGATAAACTCATCTTT.

There are a few counts of this clone. Only one base separates this from a far larger clonotype, so it likely reflects a read error. The sample carries other DNA sequences with the same CDR3. This sequence joins TRDV2 and TRDJ1, with D maybe TRDD3 (6 bases). TCRdb lists no J gene, so it was determined here by aligning the DNA to germline. In germline, CDR1 is GEAIGNYY, CDR2 EKD. The CDR3 length is 15 residues. Trimming removed 1 base at V and 0 bases at J, with 11 bases between. CDR3 protein: CACDTGGDHTDKLIF. The CDR3 nucleotides read TGTGCCTGTGACACGGGGGGGGACCACACCGATAAACTCATCTTT.

This clone showed up many times. For this DNA, TCRdb reports the protein of a much larger clone, which diverges at residue 15, most likely from a read error; the protein presented here is translated directly from the DNA. CDR3 region: CALGGLPRGGIRKLTF. The CDR3 DNA reads TGTGCTCTTGGGGGCCTCCCGAGGGGGGGGATACGCAAACTCACCTTT. V is TRDV1 and J is TRDJ1, with TRDD3 matching 10 bases. The CDR3 totals 16 residues. In germline, CDR1 is TSWWSYY, CDR2 QGS.

This clone was counted ten times or more. TCRdb assigns this DNA the protein of a much larger clone, which departs from its translation at residue 5; this likely reflects a read error, and the protein shown comes from translating the DNA. V usage is TRDV1 and J usage is TRDJ1, with a possible D match to TRDD3 (6 bases). The J gene, left out of TCRdb, was set here by checking the DNA against germline. CDR1 TSWWSYY and CDR2 QGS come from the germline V gene. The CDR3 extends over 15 amino acids. V was cut by 5 bases and J by 2 bases, with 15 bases left in between. The CDR3 region has the DNA TGTGCTCTTGGGAAAGTAGAGGATACAACCGATAAACTCATCTTT. Translated: CALGKVEDTTDKLIF.

This clone was seen more than once but under ten times. TCRdb records a much larger clone's protein for this DNA, with a difference at residue 13 that likely arises from a read error; the protein given is the translation of the DNA. This chain uses TRDV1 with TRDJ1; tentative D call: TRDD3 (6 bases). Per the germline V gene, CDR1 is TSWWSYY and CDR2 is QGS. With 4 bases removed from V and 3 bases from J, the gap between germline ends came to 36 bases. The CDR3 runs 22 residues. The CDR3 DNA follows: TGTGCTCTTGGGGGTCCTTCGTATACAAAAAAGGACGTGAAGGGGATTCCCGATAAACTCATCTTT. Its protein is CALGGPSYTKKDVKGIPDKLIF.

This clone came up a few times. TCRdb's protein for this DNA is that of a much larger clone and differs from the translation at residue 12, likely a read error; the protein shown is the DNA translation. This chain joins TRDV2 and TRDJ3, with a weak D call TRDD3 (6 bases). The J gene is not listed in TCRdb, so it was assigned here from a DNA match to germline. The CDR3 runs 18 residues. Germline CDR1 and CDR2: GEAIGNYY and EKD. The CDR3 region is CACDTGTASSWGTRQMFF. CDR3 bases: TGTGCCTGTGACACGGGTACTGCAAGCTCCTGGGGCACCCGACAGATGTTTTTC.

With respect to this clone: The protein TCRdb gives is from a much larger clone and does not agree with this DNA's translation at residue 10, likely a read error; the protein shown here comes from the DNA. The gene calls are TRDV2 and TRDJ1; TRDD2 is a possible D gene (5 bases). As TCRdb names no J gene, one was assigned here on the basis of a DNA match to germline. The CDR3 is 18 residues long. V gave up 3 bases and J gave up 4 bases, with 26 bases separating them. The germline V gene has CDR1 GEAIGNYY and CDR2 EKD. This CDR3 reads CACDSLRSRLASDDKLIF. The CDR3 DNA reads as TGTGCCTGTGACTCCCTTCGCTCCAGACTCGCTTCGGACGATAAACTCATCTTT.

A few counts support this clone. TCRdb's protein for this DNA is that of a much larger clone and differs from the translation at residue 13, likely a read error; the protein shown is the DNA translation. The rearrangement joins TRDV1 to TRDJ1; D call uncertain. The CDR3 length is 23 residues. In germline, CDR1 is TSWWSYY, CDR2 QGS. V lost 3 bases, J lost 0 bases, and 35 bases lay in between. CDR3 in amino acids: CALGDPLSTAPTCVHQYTDKLIF. CDR3 DNA: TGTGCTCTTGGGGACCCCCTCTCTACGGCCCCAACCTGCGTCCATCAGTACACCGATAAACTCATCTTT.

Turning to this clone: TCRdb pairs this DNA with a much larger clone's protein that differs at residue 4, likely a read error; the protein shown was translated from the DNA. The chain couples TRDV2 to TRDJ1; possibly TRDD3 for D (6 bases). TCRdb supplies no J gene; here it was assigned by aligning the nucleotide sequence to germline. This CDR3 comprises 17 residues. Germline CDR1 GEAIGNYY, CDR2 EKD. The CDR3 loop is CACNTVGAGQYTDKLIF. CDR3 DNA: TGTGCCTGTAACACCGTGGGGGCCGGACAGTACACCGATAAACTCATCTTT.

This clone has just a few counts. A read error likely explains why the TCRdb protein, taken from a much larger clone, differs from this DNA's translation at residue 4; the protein shown is translated from the DNA. A J gene of TRDJ1 was called, though the V gene was not. The CDR3 spans 16 residues. CDR3: CALVEVPAYTTDKLIF. In DNA, the CDR3 is TGTGCTCTTGTGGAAGTACCCGCCTATACCACCGATAAACTCATCTTT.

This clone showed up many times. For this DNA, TCRdb reports the protein of a much larger clone, which diverges at residue 9, most likely from a read error; the protein presented here is translated directly from the DNA. The chain links TRDV2 to TRDJ1, with D unresolved. The CDR3 totals 11 residues. Germline CDR1 is GEAIGNYY and CDR2 is EKD. The CDR3 DNA reads TGTGCCTGTGACCGAGTCAACAAACCCATCTTT. It translates to CACDRVNKPIF.

Remarks on this clone: The protein recorded in TCRdb matches a much larger clone and deviates from this DNA's translation at residue 8, suggesting a read error; the protein here is obtained by translating the DNA. The rearrangement links TRDV2 to TRDJ1; TRDD3 matches 7 bases. With 7 bases clipped from V and 0 bases from J, the junction kept 10 bases outside the gene matches. This CDR3 comprises 15 residues. The germline gives CDR1 GEAIGNYY, CDR2 EKD. The DNA for the CDR3 is TGTGCCTGCGGATACTGGGGACCGTACACCGATAAACTCATCTTT. It is translated as CACGYWGPYTDKLIF.

This clone was seen more than once but under ten times. It is likely a read error: a sequence one base away is far more abundant. At the DNA level, this CDR3 is encoded by other sequences in the same sample as well. The chain combines TRDV1 with TRDJ1, with a possible D match to TRDD2 (6 bases). TCRdb records no J gene; here it was assigned by comparing the DNA to germline. The CDR3 sequence is 22 residues long. V lost 2 bases and J lost 0, with 31 bases in between. Germline CDR1 reads TSWWSYY; CDR2 reads QGS. CDR3 protein: CALGESHLLRVTGVEDTDKLIF. CDR3 DNA: TGTGCTCTTGGGGAATCTCACCTCCTACGAGTTACCGGGGTGGAAGACACCGATAAACTCATCTTT.

Ten or more counts support this clone. The protein held in TCRdb is that of a much larger clone and does not match this DNA's translation at residue 6, likely because of a read error; the protein shown is translated from the DNA. This sequence joins TRDV2 and TRDJ1; D ambiguous. Germline lookup yields CDR1 GEAIGNYY and CDR2 EKD. The CDR3 has 15 residues. V was pared by 0 bases and J by 3 bases, with 13 bases between. CDR3 DNA sequence: TGTGCCTGTGACACCTGTGGGACAACGTCCGATAAACTCATCTTT. Translation: CACDTCGTTSDKLIF.

Concerning this clone: This likely traces to a read error, being one base from a far larger clone. Other DNA sequences in this sample translate to the same CDR3. The rearrangement joins TRDV1 to TRDJ1, with D tentatively TRDD3 (6 bases). Trimming pared 6 bases from V and 0 bases from J, leaving 20 bases between. Germline CDR1 TSWWSYY, CDR2 QGS. The CDR3 consists of 17 residues. The CDR3 DNA reads TGTGCTCTTGGAACTTCTACAAACTGGGAGAACACCGATAAACTCATCTTT. This encodes CALGTSTNWENTDKLIF.

Concerning this clone itself: The protein TCRdb lists belongs to a much larger clone and differs from this DNA's translation at residue 14, which points to a read error; the protein shown is made from the DNA. The V and J genes are TRDV1 and TRDJ1; 9 bases are shared with TRDD3. TCRdb offers no J gene call, so here the DNA was matched to germline to obtain one. Germline V gene lookup returns CDR1 TSWWSYY and CDR2 QGS. The CDR3 totals 18 residues. The CDR3 DNA reads as TGTGCTCTTGGGGAACTAGCCCCTGGGGGATTGTACACCGGTAAACTCATCTTT. Protein product: CALGELAPGGLYTGKLIF.

The table lists this clone with a few counts. TCRdb's protein, taken from a much larger clone, differs from this DNA's translation at residue 9, likely owing to a read error; the protein displayed comes from the DNA. The CDR3 DNA follows: TGTGCCTGTGACACAGTGGGGGATATGGGGGCTTTGACAGCACAACTCTTCTTT. Protein: CACDTVGDMGALTAQLFF. V gene TRDV2 combines with J gene TRDJ2; the match to TRDD3 covers 9 bases. The germline gives CDR1 GEAIGNYY, CDR2 EKD. This CDR3 region has 18 residues. The V and J ends lost 1 base and 0 bases, in that order; junction bases with no gene match: 8.

In its sample, this clone was seen a few times. This likely came from a read error, as a far larger clone is one base away. It is unclear where the CDR3 begins or ends on the DNA, so no DNA is shown, and the CDR3 is as TCRdb lists it. Other nucleotide sequences from this sample produce the same CDR3. No J gene was assigned, while the V gene was called as TRDV2; TRDD3, as called in the table, went unchecked against the DNA. Germline V lookup: CDR1 GEAIGNYY, CDR2 EKD. Both ends counted, the CDR3 spans 17 residues. The CDR3: CACDPVGSGAPPGKLIF.

This clone was counted between two and nine times. This probably arose from a read error, given a far larger clone one base away. The identical CDR3 is also encoded by other nucleotide sequences in the sample. The CDR3 loop reads CALGECPRGTDKLIF. CDR3 sequence (DNA): TGCGCTCTTGGGGAATGCCCTCGGGGCACCGATAAACTCATCTTT. The genes are TRDV1 and TRDJ1; a weak D match, TRDD3 (5 bases). CDR1 is TSWWSYY, CDR2 QGS, per germline. The CDR3 covers 15 residues.

This clone has at least ten counts. This chain uses TRDV1 with TRDJ1, with no clear D. CDR1 is TSWWSYY, CDR2 QGS, per germline. The germline V and J ends were trimmed by 2 bases and 0 bases, with 25 bases remaining between them. The CDR3 loop spans 20 amino acids. Here the CDR3 DNA reads TGTGCTCTTGGGGAAAAATTGAAGGTCGGTTGGGACCAGTACACCGATAAACTCATCTTT. Its translation: CALGEKLKVGWDQYTDKLIF.

Comment on this clone: For this DNA, TCRdb reports the protein of a much larger clone, which diverges at residue 12, most likely from a read error; the protein presented here is translated directly from the DNA. V and J are TRDV2 and TRDJ1; 12 bases line up with TRDD3. Because TCRdb records no J gene, it was assigned here through a match of the DNA to germline. In germline, CDR1 is GEAIGNYY, CDR2 EKD. The CDR3 totals 18 residues. The V and J ends lost 3 bases and 0 bases, in that order; junction bases with no gene match: 10. CDR3 region: CACDPLLGDTPHTDKLIF. The CDR3 DNA is TGTGCCTGTGACCCATTACTGGGGGATACCCCGCACACCGATAAACTCATCTTT.

This clone was detected only a few times. A far larger clone is one nucleotide away, so this likely arose from a read error. Different DNA sequences within this sample yield the same CDR3. There is no J gene call, but TRDV2 is given as the V gene. The CDR3 covers 14 residues. CDR1 is GEAIGNYY and CDR2 is EKD in the germline V gene. CDR3 region: CACAKLTYTDKLIF. The CDR3, as DNA: TGTGCCTGTGCCAAACTGACTTACACCGATAAGCTCATCTTT.

A few counts support this clone. TCRdb's protein for this DNA is that of a much larger clone and differs from the translation at residue 12, likely a read error; the protein shown is the DNA translation. The chain combines TRDV2 with TRDJ1; the D gene is possibly TRDD3 (5 bases). TCRdb carries no J gene annotation; the J gene was assigned here by matching the DNA with germline. This CDR3 contains 15 residues. Germline values: CDR1 GEAIGNYY, CDR2 EKD. The CDR3: CACDTLRIKSDRLIF. The CDR3, as DNA: TGTGCCTGTGACACGCTTCGGATAAAGTCCGATAGACTCATCTTT.

This clone was observed a handful of times. The likely explanation is a read error, given a far larger clone one base away. Other nucleotide sequences in the sample specify the same CDR3. There is no J gene call, but TRDV2 is given as the V gene; the table names TRDD3, a call not compared with the DNA. Germline-derived CDR1 and CDR2 are GEAIGNYY and EKD. There are 15 residues in the CDR3. CDR3 bases: TGTGCCTGTGACGCGTTACTGGGGGACACCGATAAACTCATCTTC. Encoded protein: CACDALLGDTDKLIF.